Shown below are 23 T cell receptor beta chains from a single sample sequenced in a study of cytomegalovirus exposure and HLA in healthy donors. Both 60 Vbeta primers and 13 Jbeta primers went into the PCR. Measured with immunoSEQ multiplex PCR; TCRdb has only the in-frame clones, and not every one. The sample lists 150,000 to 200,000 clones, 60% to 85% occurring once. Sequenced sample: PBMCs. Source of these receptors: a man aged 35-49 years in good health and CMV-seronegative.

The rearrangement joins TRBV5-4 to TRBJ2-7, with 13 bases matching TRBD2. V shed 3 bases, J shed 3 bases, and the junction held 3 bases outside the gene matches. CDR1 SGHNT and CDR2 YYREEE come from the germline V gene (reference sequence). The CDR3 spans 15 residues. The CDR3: CASSWGTSGDYEQYF. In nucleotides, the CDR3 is TGTGCCAGCAGCTGGGGGACTAGCGGGGACTACGAGCAGTACTTC.

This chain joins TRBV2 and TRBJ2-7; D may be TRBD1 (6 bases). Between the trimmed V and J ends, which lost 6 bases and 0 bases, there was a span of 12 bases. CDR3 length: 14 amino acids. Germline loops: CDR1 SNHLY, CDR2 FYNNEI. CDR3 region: CASRRTEVSYEQYF. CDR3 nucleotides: TGTGCCAGCAGGAGGACAGAGGTCTCCTACGAGCAGTACTTC.

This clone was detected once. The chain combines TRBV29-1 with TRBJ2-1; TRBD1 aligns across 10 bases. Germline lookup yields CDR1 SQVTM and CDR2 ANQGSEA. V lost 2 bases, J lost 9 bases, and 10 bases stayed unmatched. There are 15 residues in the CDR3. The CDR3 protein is CSVEPQDRGWGEQFF. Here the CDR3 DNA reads TGCAGCGTTGAACCCCAGGACAGGGGGTGGGGTGAGCAGTTCTTC.

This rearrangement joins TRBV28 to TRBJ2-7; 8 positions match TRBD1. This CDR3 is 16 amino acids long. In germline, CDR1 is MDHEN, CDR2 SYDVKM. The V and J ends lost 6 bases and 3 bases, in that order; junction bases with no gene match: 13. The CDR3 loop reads CASSRGRDRLYYEQYF. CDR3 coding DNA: TGTGCCAGCAGCCGGGGCCGGGACAGGCTTTACTACGAGCAGTACTTC.

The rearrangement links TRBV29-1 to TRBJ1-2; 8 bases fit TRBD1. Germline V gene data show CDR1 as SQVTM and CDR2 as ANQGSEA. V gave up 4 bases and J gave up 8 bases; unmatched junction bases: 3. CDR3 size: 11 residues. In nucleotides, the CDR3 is TGCAGCGTTGGACAGGGGCGCGGCTACACCTTC. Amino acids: CSVGQGRGYTF. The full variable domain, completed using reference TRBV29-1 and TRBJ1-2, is SAVISQKPSRDICQRGTSLTIQCQVDSQVTMMFWYRQQPGQSLTLIATANQGSEATYESGFVIDKFPISRPNLTFSTLTVSNMSPEDSSIYLCSVGQGRGYTFGSGTRLTVV.

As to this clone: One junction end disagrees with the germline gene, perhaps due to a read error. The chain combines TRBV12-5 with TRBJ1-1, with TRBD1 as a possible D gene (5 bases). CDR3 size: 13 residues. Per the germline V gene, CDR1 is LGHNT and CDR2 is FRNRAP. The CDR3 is CASALGGGTEAFF. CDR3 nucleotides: TGTGCTAGTGCTTTGGGCGGGGGGACTGAAGCTTTCTTT.

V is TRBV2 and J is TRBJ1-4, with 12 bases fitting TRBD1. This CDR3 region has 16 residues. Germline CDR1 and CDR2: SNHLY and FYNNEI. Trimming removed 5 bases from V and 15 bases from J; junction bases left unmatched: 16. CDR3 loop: CASSLPGTGGLMTLFF. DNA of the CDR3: TGTGCCAGCAGTCTTCCCGGGACAGGGGGCCTTATGACTTTGTTTTTT.

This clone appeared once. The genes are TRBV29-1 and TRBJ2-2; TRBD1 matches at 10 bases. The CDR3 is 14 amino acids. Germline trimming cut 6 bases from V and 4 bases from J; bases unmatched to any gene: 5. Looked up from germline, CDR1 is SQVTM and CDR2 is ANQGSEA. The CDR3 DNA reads TGCAGCGTAAGACAGGGGGCTCTCACCGGGGAGCTGTTTTTT. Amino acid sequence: CSVRQGALTGELFF.

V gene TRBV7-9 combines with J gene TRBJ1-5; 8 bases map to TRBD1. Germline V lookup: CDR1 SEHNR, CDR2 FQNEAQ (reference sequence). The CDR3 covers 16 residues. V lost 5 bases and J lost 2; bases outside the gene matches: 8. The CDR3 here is CASSPAGGLGNQPQHF. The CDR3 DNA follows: TGTGCCAGCAGCCCAGCAGGGGGCCTGGGCAATCAGCCCCAGCATTTT.

The CDR3 DNA reads TGTGCCAGCAGCGATACAGGGGGCAGGCTCGGGGAGCAGTACTTC. This sequence encodes CASSDTGGRLGEQYF. The V gene is TRBV21-1, the J gene TRBJ2-7; the listed D gene, TRBD1, was not tested against the DNA. TRBV21-1 is shown as a pseudogene. This CDR3 spans 15 amino acids.

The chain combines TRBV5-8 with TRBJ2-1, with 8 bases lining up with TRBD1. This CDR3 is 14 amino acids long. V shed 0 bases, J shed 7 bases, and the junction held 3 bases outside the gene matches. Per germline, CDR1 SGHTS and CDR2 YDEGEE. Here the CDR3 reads CASSLDRGRNEQFF. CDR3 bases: TGTGCCAGCAGCTTGGACAGGGGGAGGAATGAGCAGTTCTTC.

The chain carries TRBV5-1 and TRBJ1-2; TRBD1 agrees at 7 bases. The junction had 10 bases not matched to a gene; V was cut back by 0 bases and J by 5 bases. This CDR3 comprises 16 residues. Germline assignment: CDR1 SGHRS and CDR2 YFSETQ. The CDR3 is CASSLGQGPFGYGYTF. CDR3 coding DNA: TGCGCCAGCAGCTTGGGACAGGGCCCCTTCGGATATGGCTACACCTTC.

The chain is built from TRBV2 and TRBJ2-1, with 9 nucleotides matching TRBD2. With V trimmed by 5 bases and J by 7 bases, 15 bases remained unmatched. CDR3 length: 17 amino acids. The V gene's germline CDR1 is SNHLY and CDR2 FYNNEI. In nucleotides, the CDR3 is TGTGCCAGCAGTCCCTCCGCGGGCGGGGGGGCTAAAAATGAGCAGTTCTTC. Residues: CASSPSAGGGAKNEQFF.

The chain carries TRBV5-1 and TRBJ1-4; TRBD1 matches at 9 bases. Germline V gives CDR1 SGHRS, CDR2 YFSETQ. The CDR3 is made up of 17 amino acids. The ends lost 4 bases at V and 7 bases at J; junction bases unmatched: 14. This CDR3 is CASSRGDRVVSGEKLFF. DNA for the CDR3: TGCGCCAGCAGCCGAGGGGACAGGGTAGTATCGGGTGAAAAACTGTTTTTT.

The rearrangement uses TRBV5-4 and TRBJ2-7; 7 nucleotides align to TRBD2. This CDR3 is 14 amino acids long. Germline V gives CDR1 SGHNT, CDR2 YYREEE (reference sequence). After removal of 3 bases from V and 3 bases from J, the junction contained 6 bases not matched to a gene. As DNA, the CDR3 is TGTGCCAGCAGCTCCGGGACTACGAACTACGAGCAGTACTTC. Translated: CASSSGTTNYEQYF.

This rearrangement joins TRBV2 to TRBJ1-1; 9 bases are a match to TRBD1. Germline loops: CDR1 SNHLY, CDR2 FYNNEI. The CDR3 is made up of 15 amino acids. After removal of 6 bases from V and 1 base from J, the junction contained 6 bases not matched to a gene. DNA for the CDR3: TGTGCCAGCAGGGGCTCGGGACAGGGGAACACTGAAGCTTTCTTT. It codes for CASRGSGQGNTEAFF.

The DNA for the CDR3 is TGTGCCAGTAGTATGCTCGGACTAGCGGGGGGCACAGATACGCAGTATTTT. Translated: CASSMLGLAGGTDTQYF. This chain joins TRBV19 and TRBJ2-3, with TRBD2 matching 13 bases. Germline V lookup: CDR1 LNHDA, CDR2 SQIVND (reference sequence). The CDR3 contains 17 residues. Germline trimming cut 3 bases from V and 1 base from J; bases unmatched to any gene: 4.

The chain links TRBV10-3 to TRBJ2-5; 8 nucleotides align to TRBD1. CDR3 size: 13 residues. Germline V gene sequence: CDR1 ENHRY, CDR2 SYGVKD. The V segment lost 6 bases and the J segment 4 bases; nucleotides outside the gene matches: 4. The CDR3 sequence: CAISDRGSETQYF. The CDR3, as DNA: TGTGCCATCAGCGACAGGGGTTCAGAGACCCAGTACTTC.

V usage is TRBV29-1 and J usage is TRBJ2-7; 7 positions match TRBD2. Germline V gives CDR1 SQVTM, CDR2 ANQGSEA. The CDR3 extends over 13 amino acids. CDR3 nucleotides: TGCAGACCAACTACTAGCGACGGGGACGAGCAGTACTTC. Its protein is CRPTTSDGDEQYF.

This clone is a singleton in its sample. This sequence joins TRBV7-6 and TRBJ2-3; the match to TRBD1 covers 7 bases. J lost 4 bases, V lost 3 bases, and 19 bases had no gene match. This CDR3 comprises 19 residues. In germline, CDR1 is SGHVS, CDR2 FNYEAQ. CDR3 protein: CASSFTSGQRFFSADTQYF. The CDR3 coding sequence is TGTGCCAGCAGCTTCACATCGGGACAGAGGTTCTTTTCAGCAGATACGCAGTATTTT.

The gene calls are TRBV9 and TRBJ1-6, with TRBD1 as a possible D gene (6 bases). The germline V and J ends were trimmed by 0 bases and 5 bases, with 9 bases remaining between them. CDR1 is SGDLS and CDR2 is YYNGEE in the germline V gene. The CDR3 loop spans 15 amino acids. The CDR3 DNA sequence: TGTGCCAGCAGCGTAGGGGCAGGGGATAATTCACCCCTCCACTTT. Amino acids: CASSVGAGDNSPLHF. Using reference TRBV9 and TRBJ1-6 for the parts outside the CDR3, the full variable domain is DSGVTQTPKHLITATGQRVTLRCSPRSGDLSVYWYQQSLDQGLQFLIQYYNGEERAKGNILERFSAQQFPDLHSELNLSSLELGDSALYFCASSVGAGDNSPLHFGNGTRLTVT.

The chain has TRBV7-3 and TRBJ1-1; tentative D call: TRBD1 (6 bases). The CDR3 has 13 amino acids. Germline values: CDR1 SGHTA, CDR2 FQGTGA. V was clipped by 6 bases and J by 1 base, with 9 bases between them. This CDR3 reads CASSSTGNTEAFF. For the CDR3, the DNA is TGTGCCAGCAGTTCGACAGGGAACACTGAAGCTTTCTTT. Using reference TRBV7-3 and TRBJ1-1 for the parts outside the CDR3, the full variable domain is GAGVSQTPSNKVTEKGKYVELRCDPISGHTALYWYRQSLGQGPEFLIYFQGTGAADDSGLPNDRFFAVRPEGSVSTLKIQRTERGDSAVYLCASSSTGNTEAFFGQGTRLTVV.

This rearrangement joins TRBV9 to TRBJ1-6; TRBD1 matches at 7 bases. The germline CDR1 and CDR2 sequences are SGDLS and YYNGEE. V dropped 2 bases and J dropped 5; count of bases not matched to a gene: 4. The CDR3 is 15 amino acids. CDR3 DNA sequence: TGTGCCAGCAGCGTTCGACAGGGCCATAATTCACCCCTCCACTTT. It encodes CASSVRQGHNSPLHF.